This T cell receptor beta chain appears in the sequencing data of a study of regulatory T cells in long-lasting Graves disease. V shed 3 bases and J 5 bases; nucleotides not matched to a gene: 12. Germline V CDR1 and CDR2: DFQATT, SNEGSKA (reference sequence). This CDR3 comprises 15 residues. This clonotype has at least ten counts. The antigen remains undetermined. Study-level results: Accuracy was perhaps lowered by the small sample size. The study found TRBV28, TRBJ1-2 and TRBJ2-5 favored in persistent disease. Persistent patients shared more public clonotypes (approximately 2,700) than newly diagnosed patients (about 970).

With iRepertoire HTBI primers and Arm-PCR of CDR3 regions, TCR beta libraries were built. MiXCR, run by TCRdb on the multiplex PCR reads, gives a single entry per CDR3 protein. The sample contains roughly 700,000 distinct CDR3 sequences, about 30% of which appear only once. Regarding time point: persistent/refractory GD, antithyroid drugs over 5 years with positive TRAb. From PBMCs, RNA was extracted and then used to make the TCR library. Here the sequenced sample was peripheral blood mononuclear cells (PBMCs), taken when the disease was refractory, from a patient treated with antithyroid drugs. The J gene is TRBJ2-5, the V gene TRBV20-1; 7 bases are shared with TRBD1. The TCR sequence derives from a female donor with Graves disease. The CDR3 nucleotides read TGCAGTGCTAGTTCGGTCAGGGGGATTGGGGAGACCCAGTACTTC. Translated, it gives CSASSVRGIGETQYF.